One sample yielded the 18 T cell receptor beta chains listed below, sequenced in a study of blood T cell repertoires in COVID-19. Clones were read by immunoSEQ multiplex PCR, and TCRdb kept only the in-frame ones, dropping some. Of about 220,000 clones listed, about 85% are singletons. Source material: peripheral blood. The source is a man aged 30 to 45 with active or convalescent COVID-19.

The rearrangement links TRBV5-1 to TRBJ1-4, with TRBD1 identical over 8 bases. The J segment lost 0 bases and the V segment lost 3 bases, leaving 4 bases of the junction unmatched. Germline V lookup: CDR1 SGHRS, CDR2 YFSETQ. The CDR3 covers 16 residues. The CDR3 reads CASSWQGAATNEKLFF. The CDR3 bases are TGCGCCAGCAGCTGGCAGGGGGCGGCAACTAATGAAAAACTGTTTTTT.

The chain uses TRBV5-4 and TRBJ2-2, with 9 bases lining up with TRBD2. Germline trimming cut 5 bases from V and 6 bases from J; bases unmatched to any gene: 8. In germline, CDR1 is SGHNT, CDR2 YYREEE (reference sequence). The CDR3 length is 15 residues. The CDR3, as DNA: TGTGCCAGCAGTAAGATAGCGGGGGATCCCGGGGAGCTGTTTTTT. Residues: CASSKIAGDPGELFF.

CDR3 loop: CASSPLDPGGRTDTQYF. The CDR3, as DNA: TGTGCCAGCAGTCCCCTCGACCCGGGGGGGCGTACAGATACGCAGTATTTT. The V gene is TRBV27, the J gene TRBJ2-3, with 8 bases identical to TRBD2. This CDR3 is built from 17 residues. V trimming: 5 bases; J trimming: 3 bases; junction bases outside the gene matches: 13. CDR1 is MNHEY and CDR2 is SMNVEV in the germline V gene (reference sequence).

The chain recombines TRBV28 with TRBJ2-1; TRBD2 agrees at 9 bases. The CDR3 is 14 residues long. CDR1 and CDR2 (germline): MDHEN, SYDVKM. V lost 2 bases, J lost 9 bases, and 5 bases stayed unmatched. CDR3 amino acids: CASSLGGGVSEQFF. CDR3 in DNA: TGTGCCAGCAGTTTAGGCGGGGGGGTGAGTGAGCAGTTCTTC.

The DNA for the CDR3 is TGTGCCAGCAGTTACTCGGGAGGGGCAGGGGCCAACGTCCTGACTTTC. Residues: CASSYSGGAGANVLTF. This chain connects TRBV6-5 to TRBJ2-6, with 7 bases that match TRBD2. Germline loops: CDR1 MNHEY, CDR2 SVGAGI. The ends lost 0 bases at V and 4 bases at J; junction bases unmatched: 3. The CDR3 runs to 16 residues.

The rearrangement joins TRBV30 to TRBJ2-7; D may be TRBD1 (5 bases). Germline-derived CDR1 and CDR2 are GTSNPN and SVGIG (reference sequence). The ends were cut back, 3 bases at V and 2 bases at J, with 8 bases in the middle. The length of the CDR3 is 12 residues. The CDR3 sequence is CAWSPGPYEQYF. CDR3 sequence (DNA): TGTGCCTGGAGCCCAGGGCCCTACGAGCAGTACTTC.

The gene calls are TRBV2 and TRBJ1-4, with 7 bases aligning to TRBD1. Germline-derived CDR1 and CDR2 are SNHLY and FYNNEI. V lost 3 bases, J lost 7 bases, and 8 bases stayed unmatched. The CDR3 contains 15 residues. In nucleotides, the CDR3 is TGTGCCAGCAGTGAGCAGGGACAGCTTCGTGAAAAACTGTTTTTT. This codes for CASSEQGQLREKLFF.

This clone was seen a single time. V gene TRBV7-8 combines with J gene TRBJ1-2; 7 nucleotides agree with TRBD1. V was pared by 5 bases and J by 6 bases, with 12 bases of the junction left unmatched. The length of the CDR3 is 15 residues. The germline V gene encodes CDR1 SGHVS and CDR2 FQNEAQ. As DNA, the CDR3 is TGTGCCAGCAGCCCCGGACAGGCCCTAGGGAATGGCTACACCTTC. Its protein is CASSPGQALGNGYTF.

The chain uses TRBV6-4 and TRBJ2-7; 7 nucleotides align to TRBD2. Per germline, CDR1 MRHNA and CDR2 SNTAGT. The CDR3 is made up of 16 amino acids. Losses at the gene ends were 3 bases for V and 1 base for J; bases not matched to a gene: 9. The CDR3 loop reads CASSEFGGRVSYEQYF. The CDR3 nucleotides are TGTGCCAGCAGTGAATTTGGTGGGAGGGTATCCTACGAGCAGTACTTC.

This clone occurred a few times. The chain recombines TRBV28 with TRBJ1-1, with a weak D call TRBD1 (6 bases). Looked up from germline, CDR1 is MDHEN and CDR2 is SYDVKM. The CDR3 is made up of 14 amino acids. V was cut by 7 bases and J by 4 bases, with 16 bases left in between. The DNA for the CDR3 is TGTGCCAGCATCTTCTCGGGGGGCGGCACTGAAGCTTTCTTT. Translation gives CASIFSGGGTEAFF. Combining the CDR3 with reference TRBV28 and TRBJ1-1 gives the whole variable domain DVKVTQSSRYLVKRTGEKVFLECVQDMDHENMFWYRQDPGLGLRLIYFSYDVKMKEKGDIPEGYSVSREKKERFSLILESASTNQTSMYLCASIFSGGGTEAFFGQGTRLTVV.

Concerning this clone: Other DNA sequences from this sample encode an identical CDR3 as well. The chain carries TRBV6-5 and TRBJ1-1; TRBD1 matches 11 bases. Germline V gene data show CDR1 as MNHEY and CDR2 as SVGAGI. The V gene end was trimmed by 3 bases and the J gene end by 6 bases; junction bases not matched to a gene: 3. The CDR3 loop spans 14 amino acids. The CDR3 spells CASSYTGQGAEAFF. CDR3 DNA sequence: TGTGCCAGCAGTTATACGGGACAGGGGGCTGAAGCTTTCTTT.

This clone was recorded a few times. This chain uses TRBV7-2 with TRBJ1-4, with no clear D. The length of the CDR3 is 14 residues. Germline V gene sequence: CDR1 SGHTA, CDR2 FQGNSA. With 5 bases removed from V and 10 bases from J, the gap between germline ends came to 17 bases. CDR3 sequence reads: CASSPEALARKLFF. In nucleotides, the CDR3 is TGTGCCAGCAGCCCGGAGGCCCTCGCCCGAAAACTGTTTTTT.

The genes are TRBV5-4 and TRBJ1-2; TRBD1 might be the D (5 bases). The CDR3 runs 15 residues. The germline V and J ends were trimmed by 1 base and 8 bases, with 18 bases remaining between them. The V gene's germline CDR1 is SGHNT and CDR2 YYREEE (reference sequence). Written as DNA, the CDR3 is TGTGCCAGCAGCTTGCAGGGTCTTGGGATTATGGGCTACACCTTC. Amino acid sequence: CASSLQGLGIMGYTF.

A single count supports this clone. The CDR3 spells CASTNGGSQKGYTF. For the CDR3, the DNA is TGTGCCAGCACCAACGGAGGATCCCAAAAGGGCTACACCTTC. The V gene is TRBV6-5, the J gene TRBJ1-2, with D hard to call. Germline V gives CDR1 MNHEY, CDR2 SVGAGI. This CDR3 has 14 amino acids. The ends were cut back, 7 bases at V and 8 bases at J, with 20 bases in the middle.

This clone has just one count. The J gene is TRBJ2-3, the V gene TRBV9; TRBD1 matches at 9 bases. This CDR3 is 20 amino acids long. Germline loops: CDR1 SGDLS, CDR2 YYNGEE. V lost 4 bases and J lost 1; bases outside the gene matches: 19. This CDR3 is CASSSPWEQGASKGTDTQYF. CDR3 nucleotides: TGTGCCAGCAGCTCCCCATGGGAACAGGGGGCGAGTAAGGGCACAGATACGCAGTATTTT. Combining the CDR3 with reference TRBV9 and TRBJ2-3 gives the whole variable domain DSGVTQTPKHLITATGQRVTLRCSPRSGDLSVYWYQQSLDQGLQFLIQYYNGEERAKGNILERFSAQQFPDLHSELNLSSLELGDSALYFCASSSPWEQGASKGTDTQYFGPGTRLTVL.

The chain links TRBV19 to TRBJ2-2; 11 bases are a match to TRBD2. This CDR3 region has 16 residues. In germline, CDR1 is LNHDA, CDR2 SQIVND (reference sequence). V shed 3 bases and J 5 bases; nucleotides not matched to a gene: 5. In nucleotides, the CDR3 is TGTGCCAGTAGTATTAGACTAGCGGGAATGACCGGGGAGCTGTTTTTT. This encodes CASSIRLAGMTGELFF.

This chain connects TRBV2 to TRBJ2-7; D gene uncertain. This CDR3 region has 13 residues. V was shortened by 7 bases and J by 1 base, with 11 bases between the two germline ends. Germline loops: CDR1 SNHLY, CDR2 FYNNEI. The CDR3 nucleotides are TGTGCCAGCACCTATGGGCTTTCCTACGAGCAGTACTTC. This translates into CASTYGLSYEQYF.

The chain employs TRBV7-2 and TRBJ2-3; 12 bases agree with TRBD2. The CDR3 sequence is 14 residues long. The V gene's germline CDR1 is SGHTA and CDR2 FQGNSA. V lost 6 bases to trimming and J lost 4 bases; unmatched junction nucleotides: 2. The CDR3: CASRRLAGADTQYF. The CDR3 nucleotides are TGTGCCAGCAGGAGACTAGCGGGAGCAGATACGCAGTATTTT. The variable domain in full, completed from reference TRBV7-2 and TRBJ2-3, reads GAGVSQSPSNKVTEKGKDVELRCDPISGHTALYWYRQSLGQGLEFLIYFQGNSAPDKSGLPSDRFSAERTGGSVSTLTIQRTQQEDSAVYLCASRRLAGADTQYFGPGTRLTVL.